These 9 T cell receptor beta chains came from one sample sequenced in a study of PD-1 blockade in classical Hodgkin lymphoma. Brentuximab vedotin exposure varied among the patients, all of whom had relapsed after autologous stem cell transplantation. Purification of CD4+ T cells from thawed PBMCs was achieved by magnetic negative selection. Sequenced by immunoSEQ multiplex PCR; TCRdb stores in-frame clones only, minus some. The sample lists about 8,500 clones; roughly four fifths were seen once. Specimen: CD4+ T cells from blood, collected at baseline. All receptors come from a human donor with classical Hodgkin lymphoma.

This chain connects TRBV14 to TRBJ2-1, with 8 bases lining up with TRBD2. Trimming took 0 bases from V and 7 from J; bases not matched to a gene: 11. The CDR3 extends over 17 amino acids. Germline CDR1 and CDR2: SGHDN and FVKESK. Written as DNA, the CDR3 is TGTGCCAGCAGCCAAGATCTTTCGGGAGGGCCTAATAATGAGCAGTTCTTC. Protein sequence: CASSQDLSGGPNNEQFF. Full variable domain (rest looked up from reference TRBV14 and TRBJ2-1): EAGVTQFPSHSVIEKGQTVTLRCDPISGHDNLYWYRRVMGKEIKFLLHFVKESKQDESGMPNNRFLAERTGGTYSTLKVQPAELEDSGVYFCASSQDLSGGPNNEQFFGPGTRLTVL.

This chain joins TRBV19 and TRBJ2-5; no definite D call. The CDR3 runs 13 residues. Germline V gene sequence: CDR1 LNHDA, CDR2 SQIVND (reference sequence). Trimming took 5 bases from V and 2 from J, leaving 9 bases between them. In DNA form, the CDR3 reads TGTGCCAGTAGTCGGGCAGAACAAGAGACCCAGTACTTC. The encoded protein is CASSRAEQETQYF. Based on the CDR3 plus reference TRBV19 and TRBJ2-5, the full variable domain is DGGITQSPKYLFRKEGQNVTLSCEQNLNHDAMYWYRQDPGQGLRLIYYSQIVNDFQKGDIAEGYSVSREKKESFPLTVTSAQKNPTAFYLCASSRAEQETQYFGPGTRLLVL.

The chain uses TRBV6-5 and TRBJ2-1; D remains unclear. V was shortened by 6 bases and J by 0 bases, with 9 bases between the two germline ends. This CDR3 has 14 amino acids. Germline-derived CDR1 and CDR2 are MNHEY and SVGAGI. CDR3 bases: TGTGCCAGCAGCCGCGACACCTCCTACAATGAGCAGTTCTTC. It codes for CASSRDTSYNEQFF.

The table lists this clone with a count of one. V gene TRBV5-6 combines with J gene TRBJ2-3; no clear D. V was clipped by 4 bases and J by 5 bases, with 5 bases between them. CDR1 is SGHDT and CDR2 is YYEEEE in the germline V gene. This CDR3 contains 11 residues. CDR3 bases: TGTGCCAGCAGCCGATTAGATACGCAGTATTTT. Residues: CASSRLDTQYF.

This chain uses TRBV2 with TRBJ1-3, with D possibly being TRBD1 (5 bases). The CDR3 loop spans 17 amino acids. Trimming shortened V by 6 bases and J by 4 bases, and 22 bases separated the two germline ends. Germline assignment: CDR1 SNHLY and CDR2 FYNNEI. Here the CDR3 reads CASRREWGPPEGNTIYF. The CDR3 DNA is TGTGCCAGCAGGCGCGAGTGGGGCCCGCCGGAGGGAAACACCATATATTTT. Together with reference TRBV2 and TRBJ1-3, the CDR3 gives the full variable domain: EPEVTQTPSHQVTQMGQEVILRCVPISNHLYFYWYRQILGQKVEFLVSFYNNEISEKSEIFDDQFSVERPDGSNFTLKIRSTKLEDSAMYFCASRREWGPPEGNTIYFGEGSWLTVV.

The chain has TRBV5-1 and TRBJ2-5; a possible D gene is TRBD1 (6 bases). The J call is doubtful: the DNA matches TRBJ2-7 better. CDR1 and CDR2 from the germline V gene are SGHRS and YFSETQ. This CDR3 has 14 residues. CDR3 in amino acids: CASSLGGPLYEQYF. In DNA form, the CDR3 reads TGCGCCAGCAGCTTGGGGGGGCCACTCTACGAGCAGTACTTC.

The chain uses TRBV5-5 and TRBJ2-7, with D tentatively TRBD1 (6 bases). Germline V gene lookup returns CDR1 SGHKS and CDR2 YYEKEE (reference sequence). Trimming cost V 1 base and J 0 bases, with 11 bases left between them. The CDR3 has 15 residues. CDR3 nucleotide sequence: TGTGCCAGCAGCTTGCAGGGGTCCAGCTCCTACGAGCAGTACTTC. Residues: CASSLQGSSSYEQYF.

The chain uses TRBV9 and TRBJ2-1; D is undetermined. Between the trimmed V and J ends, which lost 0 bases and 0 bases, there was a span of 7 bases. CDR1 is SGDLS and CDR2 is YYNGEE in the germline V gene. CDR3 length equals 15 residues. CDR3 sequence (DNA): TGTGCCAGCAGCGTAGCGGCTAGCTCCTACAATGAGCAGTTCTTC. This gives the protein CASSVAASSYNEQFF.

This clone is medium-sized within its sample. The CDR3 spells CASSIGTGGNQPQHF. The CDR3 DNA reads as TGTGCCAGTAGTATAGGGACAGGAGGCAATCAGCCCCAGCATTTT. The chain uses TRBV19 and TRBJ1-5; TRBD1 aligns across 7 bases. CDR1 LNHDA and CDR2 SQIVND come from the germline V gene (reference sequence). The junction had 2 bases not matched to a gene; V was cut back by 1 base and J by 2 bases. CDR3 length: 15 amino acids.